This record concerns one T cell receptor (beta chain) sequence. Original methodology: For nucleated cells, counts were estimated from reference gene primer amplification. Assay: immunoSEQ multiplex PCR; the TCRdb copy retains only in-frame clones and omits some. V and J calls and clone size are copied from that table; D and trimming were computed from the DNA. The table has 8,000 to 10,000 clones, under 90% seen once. The data stem from a study of blood T cell repertoires in COVID-19. About the study: Whether acute or convalescent, the COVID-19 samples came from the United States, Italy and Spain. Sample material is recorded as cDNA or gDNA derived from T cells, B-cell-depleted T cells, or PBMCs.

With 0 bases clipped from V and 8 bases from J, the junction kept 5 bases outside the gene matches. Looked up from germline, CDR1 is SGHAT and CDR2 is FQNNGV. The CDR3 totals 14 residues. The V and J genes are TRBV11-2 and TRBJ1-2; TRBD1 agrees at 8 bases. This TCR was sampled from a human donor in a cohort sampled during active COVID-19. Sequenced: peripheral blood. DNA for the CDR3: TGTGCCAGCAGCTTAGACTCAGGGGGCTACGGCTACACCTTC. This gives the protein CASSLDSGGYGYTF.